The clone carrying this T cell receptor beta chain was found a few times. Antigen unknown. These data are taken from a study of T cell responses to AZD1222 COVID-19 vaccine. General study findings and limits: The sample set comprised mostly white British donors with more females, and clonal diversity was possibly underestimated. Two doses of AZD1222 preceded a rise in Spike-specific TCR breadth and depth.

The CDR3 runs to 15 residues. Per the germline V gene, CDR1 is SGHKS and CDR2 is YYEKEE (reference sequence). Trimming took 2 bases from V and 3 from J, leaving 12 bases between them. Only in-frame clones appear in the TCRdb table, and some are missing; sequencing was by immunoSEQ multiplex PCR. In the table there are around 110,000 clones, roughly 88% of which are singletons. Sequenced here: peripheral blood, sampled on day 0 of AZD1222 vaccination. The chain couples TRBV5-5 to TRBJ2-1; D gene unclear. This TCR came from an adult in good health. This chain's CDR3 is CASSLDPLVYNEQFF. CDR3 DNA sequence: TGTGCCAGCAGCTTAGACCCCTTAGTCTACAATGAGCAGTTCTTC.